This T cell receptor beta chain was obtained from a study of early T cells in non-severe SARS-CoV-2 infection. Study-level points and caveats: The study's VDJdb matching favored anti-spike CD8 responses and missed private and CD4 specificities.

There are many counts of this clonotype. Its target is unknown. TCRdb recomputed calls from the 5' RACE reads with MiXCR, one row per CDR3 protein. The profile covers 25,000 to 30,000 distinct CDR3 sequences, with roughly 4.2% appearing a single time and 4% to 5.5% taken by the ten largest. Trimming pared 4 bases from V and 1 base from J, leaving 12 bases between. The germline gives CDR1 SGHKS, CDR2 YYEKEE (reference sequence). The CDR3 sequence is 15 residues long. This sequence was found in an adult who was a healthcare worker with PCR-confirmed SARS-CoV-2 infection or an uninfected control (not recorded which). J is TRBJ2-1 and V is TRBV5-5, with TRBD2 as a possible D gene (6 bases). The sample consisted of whole blood. CDR3 DNA sequence: TGTGCCAGCAGCCCACCCGGAGGGTCCTACAATGAGCAGTTCTTC. Its translation is CASSPPGGSYNEQFF.